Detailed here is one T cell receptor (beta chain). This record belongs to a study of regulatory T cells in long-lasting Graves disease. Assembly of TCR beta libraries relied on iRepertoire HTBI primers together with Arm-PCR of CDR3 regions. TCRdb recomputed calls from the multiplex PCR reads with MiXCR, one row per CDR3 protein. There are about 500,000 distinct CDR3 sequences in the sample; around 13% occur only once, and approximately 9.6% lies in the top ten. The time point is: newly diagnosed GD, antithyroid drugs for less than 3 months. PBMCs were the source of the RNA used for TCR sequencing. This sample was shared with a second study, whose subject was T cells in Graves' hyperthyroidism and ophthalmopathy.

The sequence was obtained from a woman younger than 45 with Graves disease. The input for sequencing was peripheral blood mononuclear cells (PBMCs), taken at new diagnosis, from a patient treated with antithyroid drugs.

The CDR3, as DNA: TGTGCCAGCAGCTTAGCGTGGGGGGCCCACTCTGAAGCTTTCTTT. It yields the protein CASSLAWGAHSEAFF. The gene calls are TRBV7-6 and TRBJ1-1, with D possibly being TRBD1 (6 bases). CDR3 length equals 15 residues. The V gene's germline CDR1 is SGHVS and CDR2 FNYEAQ. V was shortened by 0 bases and J by 6 bases, with 14 bases between the two germline ends.